The 24 T cell receptor beta chains presented below share a single source sample, sequenced in a study of blood T cells in healthy people across ages. PCR was performed a second time for roughly 7 to 12 cycles using a sample-barcoded 5' primer and a J-beta primer mix. In TCRdb, the 5' RACE reads were re-called with MiXCR into one record per CDR3 protein. The data show some 1.4 million distinct CDR3 sequences, roughly 40% seen once. Sample: blood. These receptors were obtained from a woman aged 18-29 years in good health.

The chain carries TRBV15 and TRBJ2-7, with 11 nucleotides matching TRBD2. This CDR3 spans 19 amino acids. V lost 1 base, J lost 0 bases, and 11 bases stayed unmatched. The germline V gene encodes CDR1 LNHNV and CDR2 YYDKDF (reference sequence). For the CDR3, the DNA is TGTGCCACCAGCAGAGGGGGGCTAGCGGGAGGACCAAGCTCCTACGAGCAGTACTTC. It translates to CATSRGGLAGGPSSYEQYF.

The J gene is TRBJ2-7, the V gene TRBV19, with a possible D match to TRBD1 (5 bases). This CDR3 spans 13 amino acids. CDR1 and CDR2 (germline): LNHDA, SQIVND (reference sequence). Trimming shortened V by 6 bases and J by 3 bases, and 12 bases separated the two germline ends. This CDR3 reads CASSLTAHYEQYF. CDR3 bases: TGTGCCAGTAGCCTGACAGCACACTACGAGCAGTACTTC. Drawing the rest from reference TRBV19 and TRBJ2-7, the complete variable domain is DGGITQSPKYLFRKEGQNVTLSCEQNLNHDAMYWYRQDPGQGLRLIYYSQIVNDFQKGDIAEGYSVSREKKESFPLTVTSAQKNPTAFYLCASSLTAHYEQYFGPGTRLTVT.

The chain combines TRBV6-1 with TRBJ2-7, with D tentatively TRBD2 (6 bases). The V gene lost 8 bases and the J gene lost 6 bases, with 11 bases spanning the gap. CDR3 length: 11 amino acids. Looked up from germline, CDR1 is MNHNS and CDR2 is SASEGT. CDR3 loop: CASQRLVEQYF. CDR3 DNA sequence: TGTGCCAGCCAACGACTAGTCGAGCAGTACTTC.

The genes are TRBV2 and TRBJ2-5; the D is unclear. V lost 2 bases and J lost 1, with 8 bases in between. CDR3 size: 14 residues. The germline gives CDR1 SNHLY, CDR2 FYNNEI. CDR3 DNA sequence: TGTGCCAGCAGTGAAATGGCAATCCAAGAGACCCAGTACTTC. Translated: CASSEMAIQETQYF.

This sequence joins TRBV2 and TRBJ1-5; D not resolved. The CDR3 length is 16 residues. Germline V gene sequence: CDR1 SNHLY, CDR2 FYNNEI. Deletions cut 0 bases from V and 2 bases from J, with 11 bases between. CDR3 in DNA: TGTGCCAGCAGTGAAGCGGGCCCGGGTGGCAATCAGCCCCAGCATTTT. This sequence encodes CASSEAGPGGNQPQHF. Looking up the rest from reference TRBV2 and TRBJ1-5 gives the full variable domain: EPEVTQTPSHQVTQMGQEVILRCVPISNHLYFYWYRQILGQKVEFLVSFYNNEISEKSEIFDDQFSVERPDGSNFTLKIRSTKLEDSAMYFCASSEAGPGGNQPQHFGDGTRLSIL.

This chain uses TRBV5-1 with TRBJ2-5, with TRBD1 matching over 7 bases. The CDR3 is 15 amino acids. The J segment lost 11 bases and the V segment lost 4 bases, leaving 17 bases of the junction unmatched. The germline V gene encodes CDR1 SGHRS and CDR2 YFSETQ. The chain's CDR3 is CASSPRDSFSYGQYF. CDR3 bases: TGCGCCAGCAGCCCCAGGGACAGCTTTTCCTACGGGCAGTACTTC.

This CDR3 is CAISESAGDWEKLFF. CDR3 sequence (DNA): TGTGCCATCAGTGAGTCGGCAGGGGATTGGGAAAAACTGTTTTTT. The V call is TRBV10-3, the J call TRBJ1-4; D possibly corresponds to TRBD1 (6 bases). V was shortened by 0 bases and J by 8 bases, with 13 bases between the two germline ends. The V gene's germline CDR1 is ENHRY and CDR2 SYGVKD. The CDR3 totals 15 residues.

This clonotype was detected only once. The chain employs TRBV20-1 and TRBJ2-3; D may correspond to TRBD1 or TRBD2 (5 bases each). The CDR3 sequence is 16 residues long. Trimming pared 3 bases from V and 2 bases from J, leaving 18 bases between. Germline-derived CDR1 and CDR2 are DFQATT and SNEGSKA (reference sequence). The CDR3 region is CSARAHGGTDTDTQYF. CDR3 DNA: TGCAGTGCTAGGGCCCATGGGGGTACAGACACAGATACGCAGTATTTT.

V usage is TRBV29-1 and J usage is TRBJ2-7; possibly TRBD2 for D (6 bases). The CDR3 has 13 amino acids. Trimming cost V 6 bases and J 2 bases, with 14 bases left between them. Looked up from germline, CDR1 is SQVTM and CDR2 is ANQGSEA. Written as DNA, the CDR3 is TGCAGCGTCCCGGGACGGGAGACCTACGAGCAGTACTTC. It specifies CSVPGRETYEQYF.

V and J are TRBV6-6 and TRBJ1-1; D gene uncertain. Germline values: CDR1 MNHNY, CDR2 SVGAGI (reference sequence). V was cut by 8 bases and J by 1 base, with 8 bases left in between. The CDR3 totals 12 residues. CDR3 bases: TGTGCCAGCGTTCACGGGAACACTGAAGCTTTCTTT. The encoded protein is CASVHGNTEAFF.

J is TRBJ1-2 and V is TRBV7-2, with TRBD1 matching over 8 bases. V was pared by 6 bases and J by 8 bases, with 11 bases of the junction left unmatched. Germline V lookup: CDR1 SGHTA, CDR2 FQGNSA. The CDR3 spans 14 residues. The CDR3 DNA follows: TGTGCCAGCAGTCCGACCGCCAGGGGGCACGGCTACACCTTC. Amino acids: CASSPTARGHGYTF.

J is TRBJ1-4 and V is TRBV5-5; D unresolved. The CDR3 extends over 16 amino acids. Per the germline V gene, CDR1 is SGHKS and CDR2 is YYEKEE (reference sequence). Trimming cost V 4 bases and J 0 bases, with 13 bases left between them. CDR3 DNA: TGTGCCAGCAGCCCCGGCCGGGAAACAACTAATGAAAAACTGTTTTTT. Protein: CASSPGRETTNEKLFF.

The chain joins TRBV6-4 to TRBJ2-3; unclear D gene. The V gene's germline CDR1 is MRHNA and CDR2 SNTAGT. The CDR3 consists of 14 residues. V was clipped by 2 bases and J by 3 bases, with 9 bases between them. As DNA, the CDR3 is TGTGCCAGCAGTGACGGGGAAAGGACAGATACGCAGTATTTT. This encodes CASSDGERTDTQYF.

This chain joins TRBV20-1 and TRBJ2-3; perhaps TRBD2 as D (5 bases). Germline V gives CDR1 DFQATT, CDR2 SNEGSKA (reference sequence). Trimming pared 4 bases from V and 2 bases from J, leaving 19 bases between. CDR3 length equals 16 residues. DNA for the CDR3: TGCAGTGCTAAGAGGGCGGTGGGCGGAGCCACAGATACGCAGTATTTT. It specifies CSAKRAVGGATDTQYF.

The V call is TRBV12-5, the J call TRBJ2-7; TRBD1 might be the D (6 bases). The germline gives CDR1 LGHNT, CDR2 FRNRAP. The ends were cut back, 4 bases at V and 2 bases at J, with 18 bases in the middle. CDR3 length: 16 amino acids. The CDR3 DNA sequence: TGTGCTAGTGGTTCACTGTTGGGCAGGGGTCCCTACGAGCAGTACTTC. This sequence encodes CASGSLLGRGPYEQYF. Filled out from reference TRBV12-5 and TRBJ2-7, the complete variable domain reads DARVTQTPRHKVTEMGQEVTMRCQPILGHNTVFWYRQTMMQGLELLAYFRNRAPLDDSGMPKDRFSAEMPDATLATLKIQPSEPRDSAVYFCASGSLLGRGPYEQYFGPGTRLTVT.

The V and J genes are TRBV20-1 and TRBJ2-3; TRBD2 matches 10 bases. CDR3 size: 15 residues. J was trimmed by 4 bases and V by 3 bases; bases with no gene match: 7. Germline loops: CDR1 DFQATT, CDR2 SNEGSKA (reference sequence). Here the CDR3 reads CSARGSSGRADTQYF. CDR3 DNA: TGCAGTGCTAGGGGGTCTAGCGGGAGAGCAGATACGCAGTATTTT.

V is TRBV7-7 and J is TRBJ1-5; tentatively, D is TRBD1 (5 bases). Trimming stripped 5 bases from V and 3 bases from J, with 14 bases between. Germline V gene lookup returns CDR1 SSHAT and CDR2 FNYEAQ (reference sequence). The CDR3 contains 15 residues. CDR3 in amino acids: CASSPVDRPNQPQHF. In DNA, the CDR3 is TGTGCCAGCAGCCCGGTTGACAGACCCAATCAGCCCCAGCATTTT.

The rearrangement links TRBV12-3 or TRBV12-4 to TRBJ2-1; D is ambiguous. The length of the CDR3 is 11 residues. V was trimmed by 6 bases and J by 8 bases, leaving 8 bases between them. In DNA form, the CDR3 reads TGTGCCAGCAGCTCAATAGATGAGCAGTTCTTC. Translation: CASSSIDEQFF.

This clonotype appeared a few times. The chain is built from TRBV27 and TRBJ2-7, with 7 bases fitting TRBD2. Trimming removed 6 bases from V and 2 bases from J; junction bases left unmatched: 10. Germline lookup yields CDR1 MNHEY and CDR2 SMNVEV (reference sequence). The CDR3 has 15 residues. The CDR3 reads CASSPEIAGTYEQYF. The CDR3 nucleotides are TGTGCCAGCAGCCCGGAAATAGCGGGTACCTACGAGCAGTACTTC.

V is TRBV27 and J is TRBJ2-1; a possible D gene is TRBD2 (6 bases). The CDR3 runs 14 residues. Trimming removed 0 bases at V and 13 bases at J, with 16 bases between. Looked up from germline, CDR1 is MNHEY and CDR2 is SMNVEV (reference sequence). For the CDR3, the DNA is TGTGCCAGCAGTTTATCACGGGGCCGGGAGACCCAGTTCTTC. Translation: CASSLSRGRETQFF.

This clonotype was counted only a few times. The chain couples TRBV30 to TRBJ2-7; 11 bases line up with TRBD2. The germline CDR1 and CDR2 sequences are GTSNPN and SVGIG (reference sequence). The CDR3 runs to 15 residues. The junction had 5 bases not matched to a gene; V was cut back by 0 bases and J by 4 bases. CDR3 sequence (DNA): TGTGCCTGGAGTGTACCGGGACTAGCGGTTTACGAGCAGTACTTC. It codes for CAWSVPGLAVYEQYF.

The chain joins TRBV10-3 to TRBJ2-5, with 7 bases lining up with TRBD2. CDR1 and CDR2 from the germline V gene are ENHRY and SYGVKD. J lost 5 bases, V lost 6 bases, and 6 bases had no gene match. This CDR3 region has 13 residues. CDR3 nucleotide sequence: TGTGCCATCAGCCCGAGCGGGGCTGAGACCCAGTACTTC. Its translation is CAISPSGAETQYF.

The V gene is TRBV4-2, the J gene TRBJ2-7; TRBD2 matches 8 bases. This CDR3 spans 15 amino acids. After removal of 6 bases from V and 5 bases from J, the junction contained 12 bases not matched to a gene. Germline V CDR1 and CDR2: LGHNA, YNFKEQ. The CDR3 here is CASSLIAGSSDEQYF. The DNA of the CDR3 is TGTGCCAGCAGTCTGATAGCGGGGTCGTCCGACGAGCAGTACTTC.

The V and J genes are TRBV13 and TRBJ1-6, with no clear D. This CDR3 region has 14 residues. Trimming removed 3 bases from V and 7 bases from J, with 10 bases in between. The germline V gene encodes CDR1 PRHDT and CDR2 FYEKMQ (reference sequence). CDR3 loop: CASSFRGNNSPLHF. CDR3 bases: TGTGCCAGCAGCTTCCGGGGTAACAATTCACCCCTCCACTTT.